These 2 T cell receptor beta chains originate from one sample sequenced in a study of T cell responses to AZD1222 COVID-19 vaccine. Sequenced by immunoSEQ multiplex PCR; TCRdb stores in-frame clones only, minus some. The table has 170,000 or so clones, around 88% seen once; the top ten hold around a tenth. Sample: peripheral blood, taken 28 days after the second AZD1222 dose. The receptors derive from an adult who received the AZD1222 COVID-19 vaccine.

This sequence joins TRBV19 and TRBJ2-4; D remains unclear. The CDR3 has 14 amino acids. CDR1 and CDR2 from the germline V gene are LNHDA and SQIVND (reference sequence). V lost 5 bases and J lost 1, with 9 bases in between. The CDR3, as DNA: TGTGCCAGTAGTCCCCGGACGGCCAAAAACATTCAGTACTTC. Translating gives CASSPRTAKNIQYF. Combining the CDR3 with reference TRBV19 and TRBJ2-4 gives the whole variable domain DGGITQSPKYLFRKEGQNVTLSCEQNLNHDAMYWYRQDPGQGLRLIYYSQIVNDFQKGDIAEGYSVSREKKESFPLTVTSAQKNPTAFYLCASSPRTAKNIQYFGAGTRLSVL.

This chain links TRBV6-1 with TRBJ2-5; a weak D match, TRBD2 (6 bases). CDR3 length equals 16 residues. V dropped 0 bases and J dropped 1 base, with 12 bases sitting between them. From germline, CDR1 is MNHNS and CDR2 SASEGT. This CDR3 is CASSEAAGIFQETQYF. DNA for the CDR3: TGTGCCAGCAGTGAAGCGGCGGGGATCTTCCAAGAGACCCAGTACTTC.